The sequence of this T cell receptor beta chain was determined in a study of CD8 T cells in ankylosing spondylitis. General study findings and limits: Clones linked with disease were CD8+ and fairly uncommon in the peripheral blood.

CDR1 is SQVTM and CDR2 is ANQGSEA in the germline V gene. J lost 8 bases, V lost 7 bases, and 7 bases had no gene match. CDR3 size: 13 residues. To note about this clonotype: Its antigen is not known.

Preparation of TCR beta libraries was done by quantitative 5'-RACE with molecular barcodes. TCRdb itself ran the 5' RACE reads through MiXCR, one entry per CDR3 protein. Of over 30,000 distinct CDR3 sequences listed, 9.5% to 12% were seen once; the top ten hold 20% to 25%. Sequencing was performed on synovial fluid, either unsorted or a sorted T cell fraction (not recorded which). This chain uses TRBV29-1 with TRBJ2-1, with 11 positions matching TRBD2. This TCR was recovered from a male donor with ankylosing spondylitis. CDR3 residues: CSGEGSGRDEQFF. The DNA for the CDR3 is TGCAGCGGGGAGGGTAGCGGGAGGGATGAGCAGTTCTTC.